A selection of T cell receptor beta chains follows, all from one sample in a study of T cell clones after liver transplantation. Only in-frame clones appear in the TCRdb table, and some are missing; sequencing was by immunoSEQ multiplex PCR. The sample contains 95,000 to 110,000 clones, about 86% of which appear only once. Sequences were derived from CD4+ T cells from blood, sampled approximately 45 months after liver transplant. The receptors originated from a human patient who received a liver transplant. A share of the T cells may be of graft donor origin. Each CDR3 is given with its conserved first and last residue. Each record gives: D gene, J gene, V gene, clone size, CDR3 protein, CDR3 DNA. D genes are given only for firm matches. The listing skips clone size in some rows; elsewhere it reads once, few, many or a size class.

TRBD1,TRBJ1-2,TRBV4-2,.,CASSQDGVDRDYGYTF,TGTGCCAGCAGCCAAGATGGGGTGGACAGGGATTATGGCTACACCTTC
TRBD1,TRBJ1-2,TRBV27,.,CASSLSKMRGRSYGYTF,TGTGCCAGCAGTTTATCGAAAATGAGGGGGCGAAGCTATGGCTACACCTTC
TRBD2,TRBJ2-1,TRBV2,.,CASKRLAGGSYNEQFF,TGTGCCAGCAAAAGACTAGCGGGAGGAAGCTACAATGAGCAGTTCTTC
.,TRBJ2-5,TRBV7-8,.,CASGETQYF,TGTGCCAGCGGGGAGACCCAGTACTTC
TRBD1,TRBJ2-3,TRBV28,few,CASSSIGTGEDTQYF,TGTGCCAGCAGTTCTATAGGGACAGGGGAGGATACGCAGTATTTT
.,TRBJ2-1,TRBV7-2,.,CASSLDGGPYNEQFF,TGTGCCAGCAGCTTAGATGGGGGGCCCTACAATGAGCAGTTCTTC
TRBD2,TRBJ2-1,TRBV15,.,CATSRDRPSGYNEQFF,TGTGCCACCAGCAGAGATAGGCCTAGCGGGTACAATGAGCAGTTCTTC
TRBD1,TRBJ2-2,TRBV5-1,.,CASTLRTGNTGELFF,TGCGCCAGCACCCTTCGGACAGGCAACACCGGGGAGCTGTTTTTT
.,TRBJ1-1,TRBV5-5,.,CASRLGLRGSSEAFF,TGTGCCAGCAGACTGGGCCTGAGGGGCTCTTCTGAAGCTTTCTTT
.,TRBJ2-3,TRBV19,.,CASTANGRGTSTDTQYF,TGTGCCAGTACCGCCAACGGCCGGGGGACTAGCACAGATACGCAGTATTTT
.,TRBJ2-7,TRBV5-4,.,CASSLAGFYEQYF,TGTGCCAGCAGCTTGGCCGGATTCTACGAGCAGTACTTC
TRBD2,TRBJ2-7,TRBV5-5,.,CASTPVTSGRTYEQYF,TGTGCCAGCACCCCAGTTACCAGCGGGAGAACCTACGAGCAGTACTTC
.,TRBJ2-5,TRBV19,.,CASSPGWETQYF,TGTGCCAGTAGTCCAGGGTGGGAGACCCAGTACTTC
TRBD2,TRBJ2-3,TRBV5-1,.,CASSLAGGRADTQYF,TGCGCCAGCAGCTTGGCGGGGGGGCGCGCAGATACGCAGTATTTT
TRBD1,TRBJ2-1,TRBV11-1,.,CASSSDRGYNEQFF,TGTGCCAGCAGCTCGGACAGGGGATACAATGAGCAGTTCTTC
.,TRBJ2-1,TRBV5-1,.,CASSSLRLSSYNEQFF,TGCGCCAGCAGCTCACTAAGACTGAGCTCCTACAATGAGCAGTTCTTC
TRBD1,TRBJ1-2,TRBV19,.,CASNKGQGNPLIYGYTF,TGTGCCAGTAACAAGGGACAGGGTAACCCCCTGATCTATGGCTACACCTTC
TRBD1,TRBJ2-7,TRBV11-2,.,CASSPGQVLSKQYF,TGTGCCAGCAGCCCAGGACAGGTTTTGTCTAAGCAGTACTTC
TRBD1,TRBJ2-2,TRBV2,.,CASKGQAVGGELFF,TGTGCCAGCAAGGGACAGGCGGTTGGCGGGGAGCTGTTTTTT
.,TRBJ2-2,TRBV7-3,.,CASSSGPNTGELFF,TGTGCCAGCAGCTCGGGACCGAACACCGGGGAGCTGTTTTTT
TRBD2,TRBJ2-1,TRBV9,.,CASSERGRGNEQFF,TGTGCCAGCAGCGAGCGGGGTCGGGGCAATGAGCAGTTCTTC
.,TRBJ2-7,TRBV18,.,CASSPGFEQYF,TGTGCCAGCTCACCGGGGTTCGAGCAGTACTTC
.,TRBJ2-2,TRBV5-8,.,CASRRSGLNTGELFF,TGTGCCAGCAGGCGGTCAGGGTTAAACACCGGGGAGCTGTTTTTT
TRBD2,TRBJ2-5,TRBV11-2,.,CASSSMATSGQETQYF,TGTGCCAGCAGCTCCATGGCGACTAGCGGCCAAGAGACCCAGTACTTC
TRBD1,TRBJ1-3,TRBV27,.,CASSPGQGARNTIYF,TGTGCCAGCAGTCCGGGACAGGGGGCTCGAAACACCATATATTTT
TRBD2,TRBJ2-7,TRBV2,.,CASSVLAGGSYEQYF,TGTGCCAGCAGTGTTTTGGCGGGGGGATCCTACGAGCAGTACTTC
.,TRBJ1-2,TRBV7-9,.,CASSQNHREGYTF,TGTGCCAGCAGCCAGAACCACAGGGAGGGCTACACCTTC
.,TRBJ1-6,TRBV5-4,.,CASSFRREGSPLHF,TGTGCCAGCAGCTTTCGGAGGGAGGGATCACCCCTCCACTTT
.,TRBJ2-7,TRBV23-1,.,CASSQSKGPESSYEQYF,TGCGCCAGCAGTCAATCGAAGGGGCCAGAGAGCTCCTACGAGCAGTACTTC
.,TRBJ2-1,TRBV9,.,CASSVESSGGYNEQFF,TGTGCCAGCAGCGTAGAGTCCTCCGGGGGCTACAATGAGCAGTTCTTC
.,TRBJ2-7,TRBV4-1,.,CASSQEGLASYEQYF,TGCGCCAGCAGCCAAGAGGGTCTAGCGTCATACGAGCAGTACTTC
TRBD2,TRBJ2-3,TRBV5-1,.,CASSLAGGRTDTQYF,TGCGCCAGCAGCTTAGCGGGGGGACGCACAGATACGCAGTATTTT
TRBD1,TRBJ2-2,TRBV4-3,.,CASSQHPGQMNTGELFF,TGCGCCAGCAGCCAGCATCCGGGACAGATGAACACCGGGGAGCTGTTTTTT
.,TRBJ1-3,TRBV7-6,.,CASSLSGATSGNTIYF,TGTGCCAGCAGCCTTAGTGGGGCTACATCTGGAAACACCATATATTTT
TRBD1,TRBJ2-5,TRBV15,.,CATKNRGLGETQYF,TGTGCCACTAAAAACAGGGGGCTGGGGGAGACCCAGTACTTC
.,TRBJ2-3,TRBV6-5,.,CACRPGFTDTQYF,TGTGCCTGTAGGCCCGGATTCACAGATACGCAGTATTTT
.,TRBJ1-2,TRBV4-3,.,CASSQDQGFNYGYTF,TGCGCCAGCAGCCAAGATCAAGGGTTTAACTATGGCTACACCTTC
.,TRBJ1-1,TRBV4-1,.,CASSQDPGVGNTEAFF,TGCGCCAGCAGCCAAGATCCCGGGGTCGGGAACACTGAAGCTTTCTTT
TRBD1,TRBJ2-7,TRBV11-3,.,CASSLGVGTGGLEQYF,TGTGCCAGCAGCTTAGGCGTCGGGACAGGGGGCCTCGAGCAGTACTTC
.,TRBJ2-3,TRBV15,.,CATRPSGGGHTQYF,TGTGCCACCCGGCCTAGCGGAGGGGGTCATACGCAGTATTTT
TRBD1,TRBJ1-4,TRBV7-9,.,CASSPPGTGAEKLFF,TGTGCCAGCAGCCCACCCGGGACAGGGGCTGAAAAACTGTTTTTT
TRBD2,TRBJ2-3,TRBV7-9,once,CASTVSGIGDTQYF,TGTGCCAGCACCGTTAGCGGGATTGGAGATACGCAGTATTTT
TRBD1,TRBJ2-3,TRBV11-2,.,CASSTYRGRADTQYF,TGTGCCAGCAGCACATACAGGGGGCGCGCAGATACGCAGTATTTT
TRBD1,TRBJ2-7,TRBV6-5,few,CASSYSGTGVYEQYF,TGTGCCAGCAGTTACTCGGGGACAGGGGTATACGAGCAGTACTTC